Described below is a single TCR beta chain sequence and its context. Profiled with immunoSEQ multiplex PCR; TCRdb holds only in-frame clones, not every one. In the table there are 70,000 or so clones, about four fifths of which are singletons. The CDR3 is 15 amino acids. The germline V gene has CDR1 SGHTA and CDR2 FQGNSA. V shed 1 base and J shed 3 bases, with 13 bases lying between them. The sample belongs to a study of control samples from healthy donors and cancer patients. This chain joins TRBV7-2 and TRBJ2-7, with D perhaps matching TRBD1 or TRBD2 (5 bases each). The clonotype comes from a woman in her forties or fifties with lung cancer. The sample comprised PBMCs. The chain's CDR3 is CASSLVAAGSYEQYF. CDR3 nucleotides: TGTGCCAGCAGCTTAGTGGCCGCAGGGAGCTACGAGCAGTACTTC.